This entry concerns a single T cell receptor beta chain. No antigen is known for it. The sample is drawn from a study of T cell responses to AZD1222 COVID-19 vaccine. Method: immunoSEQ multiplex PCR; TCRdb's copy keeps in-frame clones and lacks some. The sample carries over 130,000 clones, around 93% recorded once. Findings and caveats of the study: Within unmutated variant regions lay the reported targets of nearly half of spike-specific TCRs. Most donors were white British, females outnumbered males, and clonal diversity was possibly underestimated. Scientists sampled the repertoires only once the peak T cell response had passed.

The source material was peripheral blood, sampled 28 days after the second AZD1222 dose. The TCR originated in an adult who received the AZD1222 COVID-19 vaccine.

Here the CDR3 reads CASSYSFGQGVNSPLHF. DNA of the CDR3: TGTGCCAGCAGCTATTCCTTCGGACAGGGGGTAAATTCACCCCTCCACTTT. The chain recombines TRBV7-2 with TRBJ1-6, with 10 bases lining up with TRBD1. The CDR3 runs 17 residues. The germline V gene has CDR1 SGHTA and CDR2 FQGNSA. V lost 4 bases and J lost 7; bases outside the gene matches: 10.